This TCR beta chain came from a study of response to subunit inactivated influenza vaccine (dated by TCRdb to 2016 to 2018). Study-wide context: The study used deep quantitative T cell receptor repertoire profiling to track responses to a trivalent subunit inactivated influenza vaccine.

The method was RT-PCR. The data were produced on an Illumina HiSeq 2500. The public sequencing data were trimmed at Q25 with fastp and processed into clonotypes with MiXCR by TCRdb, which kept only in-frame beta chains. CDR3 protein sequences are deduplicated, and each keeps its most common genes and DNA. This sample is represented by more than 700,000 distinct CDR3 sequences; about 20% of them were singletons. The ten top clones hold more than 8.5% of the sample. Details on this clonotype: This receptor's antigen is unknown. No base quality information exists; no much larger clone differs at one position.

For CDR1 and CDR2, the germline V gene (reference sequence) lists SEHNR and FQNEAQ. The CDR3, from cysteine to phenylalanine, totals 15 residues. CDR3 DNA is the only sequence kept; it has 45 bases, read in frame from the first base. Relative to germline, V is 4 bases shorter and J is 3 bases shorter, with 13 bases between their ends. What the authors observed across the whole study: The authors proposed that each seasonal influenza vaccination may bring in only a limited number of new T cells.

This TCR came from a man aged 50 or older who received an inactivated influenza vaccine. Donor details come from another sample of the same person, matched by shared clones. Sequences were derived from PBMCs from blood, sampled 5 to 6 days after vaccination. The rearrangement combines TRBV7-9 with TRBJ2-1; the D region is possibly TRBD1 or TRBD2, each matching across 5 bases. For the CDR3, the sequence is CASSSSGRFYNEQFF. The sequenced DNA: TGTGCCAGCAGCTCATCGGGACGGTTCTACAATGAGCAGTTCTTC.